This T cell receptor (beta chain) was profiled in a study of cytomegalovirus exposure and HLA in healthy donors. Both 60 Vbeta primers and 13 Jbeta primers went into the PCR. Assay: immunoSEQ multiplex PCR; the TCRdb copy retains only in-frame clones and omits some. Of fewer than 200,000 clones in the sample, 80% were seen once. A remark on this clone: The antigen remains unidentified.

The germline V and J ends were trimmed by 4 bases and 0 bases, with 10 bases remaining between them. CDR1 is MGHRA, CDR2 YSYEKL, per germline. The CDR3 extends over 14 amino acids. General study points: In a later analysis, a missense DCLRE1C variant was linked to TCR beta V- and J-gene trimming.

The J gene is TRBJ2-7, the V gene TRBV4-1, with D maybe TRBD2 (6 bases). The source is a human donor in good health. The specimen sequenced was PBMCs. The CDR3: CASSPAGSSYEQYF. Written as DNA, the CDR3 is TGCGCCAGCAGCCCAGCGGGCAGCTCCTACGAGCAGTACTTC.